The text below deals with one T cell receptor (beta chain). Some clones are missing from TCRdb's copy, which holds only in-frame ones; the method was immunoSEQ multiplex PCR. The sample contains roughly 140,000 clones, 88% of which appear only once. This record comes from a study of blood T cell repertoires in COVID-19. CDR1 is KGHSH and CDR2 is LQKENI in the germline V gene. This CDR3 is built from 12 residues. Trimming cost V 1 base and J 8 bases, with 8 bases left between them. The chain is built from TRBV18 and TRBJ1-1; D possibly corresponds to TRBD1 (5 bases). This receptor was taken from a woman aged 50 to 60 with acute or convalescent COVID-19. The sample consisted of peripheral blood. The CDR3 protein is CASSPLRGEAFF. DNA of the CDR3: TGTGCCAGCTCACCACTCCGGGGGGAAGCTTTCTTT.